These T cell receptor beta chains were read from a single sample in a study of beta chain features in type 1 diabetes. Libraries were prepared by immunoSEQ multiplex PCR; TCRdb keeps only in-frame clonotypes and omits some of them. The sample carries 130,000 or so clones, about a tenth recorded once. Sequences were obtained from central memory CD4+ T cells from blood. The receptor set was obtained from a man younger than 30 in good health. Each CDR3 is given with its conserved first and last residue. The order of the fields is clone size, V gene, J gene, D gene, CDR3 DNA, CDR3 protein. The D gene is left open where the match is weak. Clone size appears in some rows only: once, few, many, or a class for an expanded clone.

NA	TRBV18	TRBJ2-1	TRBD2	TGTGCCAGCTCTCAGTCTAGCGGGGGGTTTAATGAGCAGTTCTTC	CASSQSSGGFNEQFF
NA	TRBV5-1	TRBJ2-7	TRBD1	TGCGCCAGCAGTCCTACCGGGACAGTCTCCTACGAGCAGTACTTC	CASSPTGTVSYEQYF
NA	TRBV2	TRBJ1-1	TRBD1	TGTGCCAGCAGCCTAGGGACAGGGAGAACTGAAGCTTTCTTT	CASSLGTGRTEAFF
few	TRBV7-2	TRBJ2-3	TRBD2	TGTGCCAGCAGCGCCGGGACTAGCGGGATGATCACGCAGTATTTT	CASSAGTSGMITQYF
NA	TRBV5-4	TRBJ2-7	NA	TGTGCCAGCAGCCCGGAGAGGGCCCAGAGCTCCTACGAGCAGTACTTC	CASSPERAQSSYEQYF
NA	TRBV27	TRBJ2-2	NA	TGTGCCAGCAGTTTATATTCAACCGGGGAGCTGTTTTTT	CASSLYSTGELFF
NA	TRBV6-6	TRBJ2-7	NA	TGTGCCAGCAGCGCTAGGGGGTCACGGTACTTC	CASSARGSRYF
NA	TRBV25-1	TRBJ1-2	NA	TGTGCCAGCAGTGGCGGATTGACAGTGGATGGCTACACCTTC	CASSGGLTVDGYTF
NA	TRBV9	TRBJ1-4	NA	TGTGCCAGCAGCGGCGATCTTACAAGCGCTAATGAAAAACTGTTTTTT	CASSGDLTSANEKLFF
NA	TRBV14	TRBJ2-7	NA	TGTGCCAGCAGCCGGTGGAGCGAGCAGTACTTC	CASSRWSEQYF
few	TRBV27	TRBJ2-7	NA	TGTGCCAGCAGTTTATTCAAGGGCTTGGGGGGCGAGCAGTACTTC	CASSLFKGLGGEQYF
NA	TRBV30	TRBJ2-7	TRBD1	TGTGCCTGGACAGGGGGCAAATACGAGCAGTACTTC	CAWTGGKYEQYF
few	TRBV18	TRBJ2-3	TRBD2	TGTGCCAGCTCACCAGGACTAGCGGGGGGCGCAGATACGCAGTATTTT	CASSPGLAGGADTQYF
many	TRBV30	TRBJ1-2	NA	TGTGCCTGGAGGGACAACCACTATGGCTACACCTTC	CAWRDNHYGYTF
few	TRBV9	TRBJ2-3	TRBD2	TGTGCCAGCAACCACGGACCCCACGGGGGGGCGACAGATACGCAGTATTTT	CASNHGPHGGATDTQYF
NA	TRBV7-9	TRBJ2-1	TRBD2	TGTGCCAGCAGCGCCACTAGCGGGGGCTTTGAGCAGTTCTTC	CASSATSGGFEQFF
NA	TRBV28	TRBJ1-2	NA	TGTGCCAGCAGTTTATCGGGGGCCGGGAGGGATGGCTACACCTTC	CASSLSGAGRDGYTF
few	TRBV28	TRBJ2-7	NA	TGTGCCAGCAGTTTAGGCAGGGGATACGAGCAGTACTTC	CASSLGRGYEQYF
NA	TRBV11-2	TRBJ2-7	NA	TGTGCCAGCAGCTTAGCAACTACGTCCTCCTACGAGCAGTACTTC	CASSLATTSSYEQYF
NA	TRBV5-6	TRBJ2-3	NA	TGTGCCAGCAGCGCCAGGGGGGCAGATACGCAGTATTTT	CASSARGADTQYF
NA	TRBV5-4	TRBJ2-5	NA	TGTGCCAGCAGCTTGGGGCTAGCTGTCAAAGAGACCCAGTACTTC	CASSLGLAVKETQYF
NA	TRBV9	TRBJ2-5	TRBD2	TGTGCCAGCAGCGTAGAACCAGCGGGGGGCGGGGAGACCCAGTACTTC	CASSVEPAGGGETQYF